This entry features one T cell receptor (beta chain) sequence. Its target antigen remains unknown. Base quality data are lacking; no much larger clone is found one base away. In addition, sequencing in three donor pairs included unstimulated CD8+ effector memory subsets alongside CD4+ naive, CD8+ naive, CD8+ TEMRA and CD4+ memory subsets. Sorted unstimulated T cells and proliferating T cells recovered from mixed lymphocyte reactions were subjected to TCRbeta CDR3 sequencing. Fresh whole blood from roughly ten HLA-typed healthy donors served as the source for isolating PBMCs. The protocol used for the library was the immunoSEQ multiplex PCR assay. The deep sequencing platform assayed roughly 10^5 TCR templates per sample. Genomic DNA extracted from sorted T cells was used for TCRbeta CDR3 sequencing. The paper's data handling went like this. The R programming language was used for clonal analysis of the TCRbeta CDR3 data. Alloreactive CD4+ and CD8+ clones were identified by comparing unstimulated samples to CFSE-low samples taken after the reaction. By matching sequences to the repertoires of sorted unstimulated Treg and non-Treg cells, each alloreactive CD4+ clone was assigned a regulatory or non-regulatory origin. Sourced from immuneACCESS, this table was stored by TCRdb with only in-frame sequences that have V and J called. A share of the clones is absent; for the studies checked, an unresolved V gene accounts for under half, and the remainder has no known explanation. Clone size and V and J calls were adopted from that table, with D and trimming inferred from the DNA. The sample profile shows 50,000 to 60,000 clones; roughly 87% of them were found once. The ten largest clones capture 0.35% of the sample.

This record comes from a study of siplizumab effects on memory and regulatory T cells (dated by TCRdb to the late 2010s). As for the study more broadly: The study examined how the anti-CD2 antibody siplizumab affects alloreactive T-cell subsets in allogeneic mixed lymphocyte reactions built from human PBMCs.

Including the terminal cysteine and phenylalanine, the CDR3 comprises 13 residues. This entry keeps only the CDR3 DNA: 39 bases, framed from base 1. Via the germline V gene (reference sequence), CDR1 is LNHDA and CDR2 SQIVND. Cut back by 2 bases and 1 base, the V and J ends lie 5 bases apart. Study-wide conclusions, independent of this receptor: Of the alloreactive CD4+ clones that could be mapped, the Treg-derived share averaged roughly 73% with siplizumab compared with around 27% in control reactions. About 80-96% of proliferating CD4+ or CD8+ clones could not be given a naive or memory phenotype. Unstimulated naive T cells appeared more diverse than memory T cells, and naive cells seemed to contribute substantially to the alloresponse. Siplizumab significantly reduced the cumulative frequency of alloreactive sequences traceable to unstimulated CD4+ memory T cells. Whether proliferating Tregs from siplizumab cultures actually had suppressive function was not functionally confirmed. Sequences below about 10^-5 frequency were poorly captured, so only a minor fraction of alloreactive clones could be mapped to unstimulated subsets.

The chain is made from TRBV19 and TRBJ1-2, with no reliable assignment of the D segment. The TCR comes from a human donor in good health. The specimen was naive CD8+ T cells sorted from blood. The cell subset or site label of this sample denotes: unstimulated naive T cells. The CDR3 loop reads CASSILNNYGYTF. The DNA sequence is as follows: TGTGCCAGTAGTATACTGAATAACTATGGCTACACCTTC.